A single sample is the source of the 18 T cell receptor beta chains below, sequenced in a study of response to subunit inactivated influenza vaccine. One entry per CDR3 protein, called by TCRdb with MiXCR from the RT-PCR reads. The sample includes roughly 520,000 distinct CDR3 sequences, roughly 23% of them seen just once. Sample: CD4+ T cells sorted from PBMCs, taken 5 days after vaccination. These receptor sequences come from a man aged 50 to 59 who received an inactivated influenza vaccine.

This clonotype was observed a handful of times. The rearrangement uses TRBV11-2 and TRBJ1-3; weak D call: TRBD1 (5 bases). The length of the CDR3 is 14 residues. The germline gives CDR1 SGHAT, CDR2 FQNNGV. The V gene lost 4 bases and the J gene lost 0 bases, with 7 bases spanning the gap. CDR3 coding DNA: TGTGCCAGCAGCTGGGGCCGCTCTGGAAACACCATATATTTT. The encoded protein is CASSWGRSGNTIYF.

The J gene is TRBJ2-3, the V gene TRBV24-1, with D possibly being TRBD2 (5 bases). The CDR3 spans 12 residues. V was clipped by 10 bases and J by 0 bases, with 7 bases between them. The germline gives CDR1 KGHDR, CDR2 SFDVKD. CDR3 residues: CATGSSTDTQYF. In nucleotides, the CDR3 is TGTGCCACGGGGAGTAGCACAGATACGCAGTATTTT.

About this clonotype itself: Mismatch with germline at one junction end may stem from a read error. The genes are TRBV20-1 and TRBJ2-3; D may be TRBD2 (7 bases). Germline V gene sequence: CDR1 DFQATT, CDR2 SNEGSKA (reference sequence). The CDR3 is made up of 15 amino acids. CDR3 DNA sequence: TGCTGTGCCCTGTGGGGAGGGGGTCCCACAGATACGCAGTATTTT. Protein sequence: CCALWGGGPTDTQYF.

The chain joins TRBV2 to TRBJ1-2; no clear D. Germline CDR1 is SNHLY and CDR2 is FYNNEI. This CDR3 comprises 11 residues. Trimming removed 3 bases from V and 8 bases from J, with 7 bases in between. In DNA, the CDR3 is TGTGCCAGCAGTGATCTGAGGGGCTACACCTTC. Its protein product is CASSDLRGYTF.

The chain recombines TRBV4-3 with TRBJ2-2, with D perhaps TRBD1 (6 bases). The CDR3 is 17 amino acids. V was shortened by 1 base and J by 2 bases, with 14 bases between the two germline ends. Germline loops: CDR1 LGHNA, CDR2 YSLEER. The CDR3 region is CASSQATYRDNTGELFF. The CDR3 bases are TGCGCCAGCAGCCAAGCAACCTACAGGGACAACACCGGGGAGCTGTTTTTT.

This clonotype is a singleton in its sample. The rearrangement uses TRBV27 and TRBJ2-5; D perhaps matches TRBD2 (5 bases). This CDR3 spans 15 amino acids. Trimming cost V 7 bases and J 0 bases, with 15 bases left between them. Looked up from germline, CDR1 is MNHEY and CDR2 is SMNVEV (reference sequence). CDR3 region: CASKPLRTHQETQYF. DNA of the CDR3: TGTGCCAGCAAACCCCTTAGGACTCACCAAGAGACCCAGTACTTC.

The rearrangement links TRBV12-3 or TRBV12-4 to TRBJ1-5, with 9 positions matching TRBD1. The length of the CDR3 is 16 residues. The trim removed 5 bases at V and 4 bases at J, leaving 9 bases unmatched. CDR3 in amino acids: CASSPRGQGGNQPQHF. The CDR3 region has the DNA TGTGCCAGCAGTCCCCGGGGACAGGGAGGGAATCAGCCCCAGCATTTT.

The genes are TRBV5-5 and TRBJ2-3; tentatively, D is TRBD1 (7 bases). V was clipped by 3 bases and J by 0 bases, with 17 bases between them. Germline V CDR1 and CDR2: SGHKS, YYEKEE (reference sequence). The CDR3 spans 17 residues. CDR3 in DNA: TGTGCCAGCAGCTCGAGACTCAGGGGGGCGAGCACAGATACGCAGTATTTT. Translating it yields CASSSRLRGASTDTQYF.

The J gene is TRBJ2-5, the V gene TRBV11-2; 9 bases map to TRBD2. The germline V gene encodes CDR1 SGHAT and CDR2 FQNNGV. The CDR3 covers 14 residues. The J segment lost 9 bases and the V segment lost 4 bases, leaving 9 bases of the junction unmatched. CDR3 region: CASSSPREGSAQYF. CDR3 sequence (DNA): TGTGCCAGCAGCTCCCCGCGGGAGGGGAGTGCCCAGTACTTC.

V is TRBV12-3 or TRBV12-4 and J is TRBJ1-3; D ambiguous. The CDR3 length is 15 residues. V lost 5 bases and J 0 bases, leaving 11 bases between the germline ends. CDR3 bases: TGTGCCAGCAGTATGGGATCTCTCTCTGGAAACACCATATATTTT. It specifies CASSMGSLSGNTIYF.

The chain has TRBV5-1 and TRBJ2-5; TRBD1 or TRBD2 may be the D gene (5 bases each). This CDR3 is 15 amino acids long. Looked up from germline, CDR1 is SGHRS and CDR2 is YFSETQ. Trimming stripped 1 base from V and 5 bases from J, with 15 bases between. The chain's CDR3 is CASSLRDGNSETQYF. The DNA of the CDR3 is TGCGCCAGCAGCTTGCGGGACGGAAATTCGGAGACCCAGTACTTC.

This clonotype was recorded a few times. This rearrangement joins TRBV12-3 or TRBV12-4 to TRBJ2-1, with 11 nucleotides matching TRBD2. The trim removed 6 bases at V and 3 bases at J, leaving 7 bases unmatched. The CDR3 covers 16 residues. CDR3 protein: CASREKGLAVYNEQFF. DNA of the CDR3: TGTGCCAGCAGGGAAAAGGGACTAGCGGTCTACAATGAGCAGTTCTTC.

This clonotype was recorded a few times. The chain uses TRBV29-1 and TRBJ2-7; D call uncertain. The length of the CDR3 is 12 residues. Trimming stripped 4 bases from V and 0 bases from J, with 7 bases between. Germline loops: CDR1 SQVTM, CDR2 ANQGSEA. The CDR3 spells CSVVSSSYEQYF. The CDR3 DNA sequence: TGCAGCGTTGTCTCGTCCTCCTACGAGCAGTACTTC.

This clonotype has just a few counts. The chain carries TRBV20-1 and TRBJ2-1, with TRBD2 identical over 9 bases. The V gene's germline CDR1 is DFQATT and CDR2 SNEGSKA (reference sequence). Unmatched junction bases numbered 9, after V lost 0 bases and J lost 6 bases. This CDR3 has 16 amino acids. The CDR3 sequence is CSARDLAGGLGNEQFF. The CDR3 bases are TGCAGTGCTAGAGATTTGGCGGGAGGGCTAGGCAATGAGCAGTTCTTC.

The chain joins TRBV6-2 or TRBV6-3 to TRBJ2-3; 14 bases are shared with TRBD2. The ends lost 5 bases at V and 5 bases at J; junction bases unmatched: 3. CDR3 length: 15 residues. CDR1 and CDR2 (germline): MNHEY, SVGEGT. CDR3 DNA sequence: TGTGCCAGCAGTCGCGGACTAGCGGGAGGAGATACGCAGTATTTT. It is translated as CASSRGLAGGDTQYF.

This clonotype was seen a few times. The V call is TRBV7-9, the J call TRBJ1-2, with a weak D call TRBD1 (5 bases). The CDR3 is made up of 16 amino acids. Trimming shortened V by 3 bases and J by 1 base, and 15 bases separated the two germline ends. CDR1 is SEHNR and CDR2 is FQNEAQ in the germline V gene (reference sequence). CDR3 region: CASSLGSGQGNYGYTF. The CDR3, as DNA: TGTGCCAGCAGCTTGGGAAGTGGGCAGGGTAACTATGGCTACACCTTC.

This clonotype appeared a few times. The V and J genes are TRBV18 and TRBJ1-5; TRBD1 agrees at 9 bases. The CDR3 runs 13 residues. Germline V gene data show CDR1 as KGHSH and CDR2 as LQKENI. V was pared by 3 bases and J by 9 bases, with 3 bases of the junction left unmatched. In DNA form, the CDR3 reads TGTGCCAGCTCACCGGGACAGGGCGCGCCCCAGCATTTT. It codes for CASSPGQGAPQHF.

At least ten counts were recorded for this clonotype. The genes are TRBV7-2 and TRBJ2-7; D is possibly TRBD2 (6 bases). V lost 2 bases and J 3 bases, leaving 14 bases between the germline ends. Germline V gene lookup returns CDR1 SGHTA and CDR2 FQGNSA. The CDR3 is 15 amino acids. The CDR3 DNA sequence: TGTGCCAGCAGCTTATACCCGGGAGAACTCTACGAGCAGTACTTC. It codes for CASSLYPGELYEQYF.